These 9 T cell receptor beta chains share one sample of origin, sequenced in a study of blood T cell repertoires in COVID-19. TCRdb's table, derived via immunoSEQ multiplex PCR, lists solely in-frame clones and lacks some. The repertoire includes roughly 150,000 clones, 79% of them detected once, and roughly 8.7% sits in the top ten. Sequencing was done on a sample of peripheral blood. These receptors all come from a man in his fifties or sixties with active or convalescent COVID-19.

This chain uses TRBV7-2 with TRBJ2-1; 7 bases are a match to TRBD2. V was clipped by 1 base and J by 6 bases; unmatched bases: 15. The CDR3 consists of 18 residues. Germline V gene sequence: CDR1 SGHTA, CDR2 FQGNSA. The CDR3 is CASSLGDLWGGSGNEQFF. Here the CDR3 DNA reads TGTGCCAGCAGCTTAGGGGACTTATGGGGCGGGAGTGGCAATGAGCAGTTCTTC.

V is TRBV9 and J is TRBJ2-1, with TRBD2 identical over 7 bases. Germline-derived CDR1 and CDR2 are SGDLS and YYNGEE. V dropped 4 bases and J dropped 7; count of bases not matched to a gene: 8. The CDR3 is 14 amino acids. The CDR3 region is CASSPRGSGNEQFF. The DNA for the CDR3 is TGTGCCAGCAGCCCCCGGGGTAGCGGGAATGAGCAGTTCTTC.

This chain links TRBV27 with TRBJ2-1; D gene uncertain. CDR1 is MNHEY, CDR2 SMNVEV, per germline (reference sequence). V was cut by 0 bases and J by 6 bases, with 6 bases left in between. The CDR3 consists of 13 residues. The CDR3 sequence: CASSLSRLNEQFF. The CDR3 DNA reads TGTGCCAGCAGTTTATCCCGACTCAATGAGCAGTTCTTC.

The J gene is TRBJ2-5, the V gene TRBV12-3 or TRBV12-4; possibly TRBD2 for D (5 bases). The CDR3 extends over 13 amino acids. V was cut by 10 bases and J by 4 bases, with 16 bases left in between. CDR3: CATLPNGGETQYF. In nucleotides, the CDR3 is TGTGCCACCCTTCCCAACGGAGGAGAGACCCAGTACTTC.

The CDR3 sequence is CASNLLAGVSEQFF. DNA for the CDR3: TGTGCCAGCAATCTACTAGCGGGAGTATCCGAGCAGTTCTTC. V and J are TRBV28 and TRBJ2-1, with 11 nucleotides matching TRBD2. The CDR3 loop spans 14 amino acids. V was pared by 7 bases and J by 10 bases, with 9 bases of the junction left unmatched. Germline lookup yields CDR1 MDHEN and CDR2 SYDVKM.

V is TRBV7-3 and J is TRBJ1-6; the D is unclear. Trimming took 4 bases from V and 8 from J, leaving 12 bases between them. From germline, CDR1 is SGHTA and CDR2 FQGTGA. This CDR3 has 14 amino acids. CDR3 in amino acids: CASSSGQRDSPLHF. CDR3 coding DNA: TGTGCCAGCAGCTCCGGCCAGAGGGATTCACCCCTCCACTTT.

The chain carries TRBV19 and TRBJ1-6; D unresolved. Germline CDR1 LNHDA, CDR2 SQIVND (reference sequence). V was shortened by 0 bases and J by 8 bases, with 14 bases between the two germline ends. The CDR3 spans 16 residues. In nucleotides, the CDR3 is TGTGCCAGTAGTATAGAACCGCCGGGAGGTTATTCACCCCTCCACTTT. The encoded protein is CASSIEPPGGYSPLHF.

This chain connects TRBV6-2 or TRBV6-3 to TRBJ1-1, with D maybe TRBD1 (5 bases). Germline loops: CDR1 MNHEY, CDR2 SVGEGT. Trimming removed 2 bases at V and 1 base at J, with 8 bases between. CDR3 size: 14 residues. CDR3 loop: CASSYRRGNTEAFF. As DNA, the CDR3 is TGTGCCAGCAGTTACCGGAGGGGGAACACTGAAGCTTTCTTT.

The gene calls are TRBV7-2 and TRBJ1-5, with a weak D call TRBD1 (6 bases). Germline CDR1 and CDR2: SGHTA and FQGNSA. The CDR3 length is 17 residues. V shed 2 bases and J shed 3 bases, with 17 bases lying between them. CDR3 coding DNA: TGTGCCAGCAGCTTATCAATAAGAGGGACAACCAATCAGCCCCAGCATTTT. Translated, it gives CASSLSIRGTTNQPQHF.